The entry below gives a single T cell receptor beta chain sequence along with its context. The target antigen is unknown. 60 Vbeta and 13 Jbeta primers were used in PCR. Measured with immunoSEQ multiplex PCR; TCRdb has only the in-frame clones, and not every one. The data hold about 100,000 clones, with approximately 75% observed a single time. The data were obtained in a study of cytomegalovirus exposure and HLA in healthy donors. The study's findings and limits: Upon later analysis, TCR association rates were observed to vary by HLA locus, being highest for DRB1 and lowest for HLA-C. A later analysis found most CMV-associated TCR beta chains apparently HLA-restricted. A later analysis appeared to link common viral pathogens to several of the most significant clusters. It was reported that the classifier diagnosed cytomegalovirus status with high specificity and sensitivity in both the original and validation cohorts.

The clonotype was recovered from a woman in her seventies in good health and CMV-seropositive. Sequencing used PBMCs.

CDR3 loop: CASSSWTGAPGELFF. The CDR3 DNA sequence: TGTGCCAGCAGCTCCTGGACGGGAGCGCCCGGGGAGCTGTTTTTT. This chain uses TRBV9 with TRBJ2-2; D is perhaps TRBD2 (6 bases). Between the trimmed V and J ends, which lost 4 bases and 6 bases, there was a span of 16 bases. CDR3 length: 15 amino acids. Germline lookup yields CDR1 SGDLS and CDR2 YYNGEE.